Only a few counts were recorded for the clone carrying this TCR beta chain. This sample is drawn from a study of naive and memory T cell subsets. Amplification of ligated cDNA took four PCR rounds with SP2 and nested alpha and beta constant primers. TCRdb itself ran the UMI-ligation and nested PCR reads through MiXCR, one entry per CDR3 protein. Among about 37,000 distinct CDR3 sequences listed, approximately 11% were seen once. Treatment meaning: skin biopsy from PPD injection site in Mantoux-positive individual. TCR cDNA received a 3' ligated oligonucleotide that carried a UMI. Trimming cost V 5 bases and J 5 bases; bases outside gene matches: 10. CDR3 length: 15 residues. Germline assignment: CDR1 DFQATT and CDR2 SNEGSKA (reference sequence).

The sequence came from an adult in good health. The rearrangement links TRBV20-1 to TRBJ2-7; 12 bases agree with TRBD2. Source: skin, taken from a tuberculin skin test site. The CDR3 DNA sequence: TGCAGTGCTCATCCGACTAGCGGGAGAGCCCACGAGCAGTACTTC. This gives the protein CSAHPTSGRAHEQYF.